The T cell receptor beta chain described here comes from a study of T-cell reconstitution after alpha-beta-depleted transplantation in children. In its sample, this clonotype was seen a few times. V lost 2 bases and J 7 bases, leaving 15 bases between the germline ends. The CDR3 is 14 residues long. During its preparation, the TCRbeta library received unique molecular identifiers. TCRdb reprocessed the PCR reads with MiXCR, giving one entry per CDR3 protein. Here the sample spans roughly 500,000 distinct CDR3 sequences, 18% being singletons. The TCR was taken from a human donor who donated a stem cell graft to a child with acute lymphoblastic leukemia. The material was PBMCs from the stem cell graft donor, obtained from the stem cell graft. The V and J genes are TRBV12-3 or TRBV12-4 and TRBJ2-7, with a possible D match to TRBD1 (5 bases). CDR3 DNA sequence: TGTGCCAGCAGTTTATTTGGGCAGGGCGAAGAGCAGTACTTC. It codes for CASSLFGQGEEQYF.